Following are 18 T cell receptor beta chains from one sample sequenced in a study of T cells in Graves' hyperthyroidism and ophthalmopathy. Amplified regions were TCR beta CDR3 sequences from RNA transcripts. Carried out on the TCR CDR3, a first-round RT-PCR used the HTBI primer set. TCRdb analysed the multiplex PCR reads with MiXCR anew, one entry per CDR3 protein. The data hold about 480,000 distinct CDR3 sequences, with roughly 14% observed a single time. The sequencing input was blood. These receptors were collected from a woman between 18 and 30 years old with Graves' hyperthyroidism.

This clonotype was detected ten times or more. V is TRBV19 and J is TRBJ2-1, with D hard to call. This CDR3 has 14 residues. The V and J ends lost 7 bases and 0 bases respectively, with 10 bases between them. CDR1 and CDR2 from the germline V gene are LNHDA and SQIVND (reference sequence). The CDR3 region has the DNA TGTGCCAGTAAAAGGCCGAGCTCCTACAATGAGCAGTTCTTC. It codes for CASKRPSSYNEQFF.

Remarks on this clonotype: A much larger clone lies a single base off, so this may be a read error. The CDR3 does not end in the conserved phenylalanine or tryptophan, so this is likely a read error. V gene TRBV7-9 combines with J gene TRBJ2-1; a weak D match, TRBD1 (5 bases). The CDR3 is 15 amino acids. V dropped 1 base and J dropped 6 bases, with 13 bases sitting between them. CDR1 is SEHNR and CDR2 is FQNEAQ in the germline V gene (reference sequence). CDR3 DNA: TGTGCCAGCAGCTTAGGTATGGGGCGAAGCAATGAGCAGTTCCTC. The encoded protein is CASSLGMGRSNEQFL.

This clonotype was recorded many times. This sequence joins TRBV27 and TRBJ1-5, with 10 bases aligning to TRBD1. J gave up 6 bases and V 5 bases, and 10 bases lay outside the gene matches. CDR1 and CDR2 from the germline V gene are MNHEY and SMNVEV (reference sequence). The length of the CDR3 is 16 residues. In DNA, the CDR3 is TGTGCCAGCAGTAGAGAGGGACAGGGGAAGGTTCAGCCCCAGCATTTT. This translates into CASSREGQGKVQPQHF.

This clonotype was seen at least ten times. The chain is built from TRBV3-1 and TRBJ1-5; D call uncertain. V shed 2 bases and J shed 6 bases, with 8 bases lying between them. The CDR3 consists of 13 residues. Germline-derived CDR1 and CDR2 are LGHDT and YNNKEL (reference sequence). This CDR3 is CASSQSVTQPQHF. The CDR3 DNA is TGTGCCAGCAGCCAATCGGTGACTCAGCCCCAGCATTTT.

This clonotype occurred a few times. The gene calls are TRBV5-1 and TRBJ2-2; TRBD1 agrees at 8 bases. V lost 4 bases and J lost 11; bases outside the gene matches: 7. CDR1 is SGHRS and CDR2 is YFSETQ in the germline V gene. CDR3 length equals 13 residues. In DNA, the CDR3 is TGCGCCAGCAGCATGGGACAGGCCACTGAGCTGTTTTTT. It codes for CASSMGQATELFF. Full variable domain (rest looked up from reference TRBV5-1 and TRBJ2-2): KAGVTQTPRYLIKTRGQQVTLSCSPISGHRSVSWYQQTPGQGLQFLFEYFSETQRNKGNFPGRFSGRQFSNSRSEMNVSTLELGDSALYLCASSMGQATELFFGEGSRLTVL.

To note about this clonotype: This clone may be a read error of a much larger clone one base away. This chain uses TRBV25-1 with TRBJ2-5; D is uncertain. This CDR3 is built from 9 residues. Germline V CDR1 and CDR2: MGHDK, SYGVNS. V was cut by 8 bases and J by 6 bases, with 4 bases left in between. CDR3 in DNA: TGTGCCAGCGGGAAGACCCAGTACTTC. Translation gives CASGKTQYF.

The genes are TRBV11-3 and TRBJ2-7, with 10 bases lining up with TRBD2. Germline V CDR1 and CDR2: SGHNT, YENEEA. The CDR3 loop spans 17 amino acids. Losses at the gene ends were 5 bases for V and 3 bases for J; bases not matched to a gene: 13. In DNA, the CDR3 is TGTGCCAGCAGCCCTTGGACTAGCGGCAAAAACCTCTACGAGCAGTACTTC. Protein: CASSPWTSGKNLYEQYF.

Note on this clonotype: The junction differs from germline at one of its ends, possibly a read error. The DNA for the CDR3 is TGTGCCGGCAGCTTGGGGGGGGGTAGCACTGAAGCTTTCTTT. Translating it yields CAGSLGGGSTEAFF. The gene calls are TRBV11-2 and TRBJ1-1, with D maybe TRBD1 (5 bases). The CDR3 is made up of 14 amino acids. The germline gives CDR1 SGHAT, CDR2 FQNNGV.

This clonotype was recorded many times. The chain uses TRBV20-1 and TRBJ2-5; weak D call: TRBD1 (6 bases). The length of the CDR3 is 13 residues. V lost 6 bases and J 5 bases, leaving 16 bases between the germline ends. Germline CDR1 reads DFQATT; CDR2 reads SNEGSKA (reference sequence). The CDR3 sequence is CSAATGWGETQYF. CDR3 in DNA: TGCAGTGCAGCCACAGGGTGGGGGGAGACCCAGTACTTC.

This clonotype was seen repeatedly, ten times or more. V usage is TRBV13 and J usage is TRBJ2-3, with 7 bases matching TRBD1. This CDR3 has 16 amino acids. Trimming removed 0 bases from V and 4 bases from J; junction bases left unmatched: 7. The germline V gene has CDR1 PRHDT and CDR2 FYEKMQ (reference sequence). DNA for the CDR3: TGTGCCAGCAGCTTAGGGCAGGGGGAGTGGGCAGATACGCAGTATTTT. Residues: CASSLGQGEWADTQYF.

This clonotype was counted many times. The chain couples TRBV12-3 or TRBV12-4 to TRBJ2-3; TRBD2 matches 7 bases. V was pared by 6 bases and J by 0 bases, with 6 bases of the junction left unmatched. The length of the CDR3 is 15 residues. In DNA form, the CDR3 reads TGTGCCAGCAGAACCCCGGGACTAAGCACAGATACGCAGTATTTT. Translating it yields CASRTPGLSTDTQYF.

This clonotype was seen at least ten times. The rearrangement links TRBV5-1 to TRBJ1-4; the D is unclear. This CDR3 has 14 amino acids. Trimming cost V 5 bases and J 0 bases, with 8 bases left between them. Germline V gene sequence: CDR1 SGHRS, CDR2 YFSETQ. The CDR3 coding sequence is TGCGCCAGCAGGGCGCAGCCAACTAATGAAAAACTGTTTTTT. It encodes CASRAQPTNEKLFF.

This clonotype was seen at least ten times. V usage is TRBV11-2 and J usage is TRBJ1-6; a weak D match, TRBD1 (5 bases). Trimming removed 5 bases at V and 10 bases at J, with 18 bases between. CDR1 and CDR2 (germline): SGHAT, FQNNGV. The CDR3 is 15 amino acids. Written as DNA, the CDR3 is TGTGCCAGCAGCCCACGACAGTCCCCACGGTCACCCCTCCACTTT. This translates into CASSPRQSPRSPLHF.

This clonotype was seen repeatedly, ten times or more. The CDR3 DNA sequence: TGTGCCAGCTCGCTACATTCCCACAGCGGAGACTCGGGAAACACCATATATTTT. Protein product: CASSLHSHSGDSGNTIYF. The rearrangement joins TRBV18 to TRBJ1-3; D is ambiguous. The CDR3 covers 18 residues. The V gene's germline CDR1 is KGHSH and CDR2 LQKENI. V lost 6 bases and J 4 bases, leaving 25 bases between the germline ends.

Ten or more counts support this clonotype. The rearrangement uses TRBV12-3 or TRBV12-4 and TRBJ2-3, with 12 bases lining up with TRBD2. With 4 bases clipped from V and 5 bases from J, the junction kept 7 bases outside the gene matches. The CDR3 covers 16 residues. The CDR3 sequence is CASSSRLAGAQDTQYF. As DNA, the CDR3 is TGTGCCAGCAGTTCCCGACTAGCGGGAGCTCAAGATACGCAGTATTTT.

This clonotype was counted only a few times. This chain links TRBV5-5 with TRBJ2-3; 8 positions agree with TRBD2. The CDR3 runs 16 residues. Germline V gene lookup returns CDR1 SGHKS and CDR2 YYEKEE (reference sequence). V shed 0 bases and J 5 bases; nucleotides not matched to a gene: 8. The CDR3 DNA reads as TGTGCCAGCAGCTTGGAGGTCGGGAGGGCCAAAGATACGCAGTATTTT. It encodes CASSLEVGRAKDTQYF.

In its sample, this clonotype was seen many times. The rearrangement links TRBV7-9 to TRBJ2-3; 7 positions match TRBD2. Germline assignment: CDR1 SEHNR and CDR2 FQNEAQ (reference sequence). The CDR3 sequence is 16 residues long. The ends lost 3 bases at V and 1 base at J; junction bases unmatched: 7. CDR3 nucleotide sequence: TGTGCCAGCAGCTTTCCCCAGCGGGGCGGCACAGATACGCAGTATTTT. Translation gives CASSFPQRGGTDTQYF.

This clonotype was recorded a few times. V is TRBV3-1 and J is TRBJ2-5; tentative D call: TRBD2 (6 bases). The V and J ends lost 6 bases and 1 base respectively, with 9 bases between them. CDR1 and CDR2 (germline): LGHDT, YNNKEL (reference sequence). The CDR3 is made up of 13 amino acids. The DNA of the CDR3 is TGTGCCAGCAGACTGACTAGCCAAGAGACCCAGTACTTC. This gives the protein CASRLTSQETQYF.